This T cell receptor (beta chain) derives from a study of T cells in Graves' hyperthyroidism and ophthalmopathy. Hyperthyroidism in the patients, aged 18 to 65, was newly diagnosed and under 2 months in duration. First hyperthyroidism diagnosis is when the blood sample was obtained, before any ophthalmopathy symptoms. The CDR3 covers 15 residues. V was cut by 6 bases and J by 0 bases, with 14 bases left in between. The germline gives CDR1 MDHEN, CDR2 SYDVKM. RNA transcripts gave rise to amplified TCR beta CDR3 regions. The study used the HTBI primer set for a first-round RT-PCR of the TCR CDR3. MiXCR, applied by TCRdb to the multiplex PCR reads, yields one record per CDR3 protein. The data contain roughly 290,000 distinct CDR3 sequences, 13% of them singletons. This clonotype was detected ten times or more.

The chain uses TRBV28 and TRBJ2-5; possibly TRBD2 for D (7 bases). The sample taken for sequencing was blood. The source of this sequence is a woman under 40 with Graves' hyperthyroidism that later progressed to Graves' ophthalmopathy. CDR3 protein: CASSPGGFYQETQYF. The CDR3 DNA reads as TGTGCCAGCAGCCCGGGGGGCTTCTACCAAGAGACCCAGTACTTC. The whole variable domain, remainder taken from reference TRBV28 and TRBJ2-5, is DVKVTQSSRYLVKRTGEKVFLECVQDMDHENMFWYRQDPGLGLRLIYFSYDVKMKEKGDIPEGYSVSREKKERFSLILESASTNQTSMYLCASSPGGFYQETQYFGPGTRLLVL.